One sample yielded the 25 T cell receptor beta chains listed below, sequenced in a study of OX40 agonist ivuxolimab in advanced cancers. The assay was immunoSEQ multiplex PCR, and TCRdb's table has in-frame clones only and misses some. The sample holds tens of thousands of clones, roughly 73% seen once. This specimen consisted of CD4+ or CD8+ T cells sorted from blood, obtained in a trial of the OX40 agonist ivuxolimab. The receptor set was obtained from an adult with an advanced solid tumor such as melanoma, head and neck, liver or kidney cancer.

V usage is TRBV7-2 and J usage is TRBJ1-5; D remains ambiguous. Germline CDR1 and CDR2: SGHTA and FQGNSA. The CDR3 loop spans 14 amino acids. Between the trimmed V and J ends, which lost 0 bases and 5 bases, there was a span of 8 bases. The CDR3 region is CASSLAPGDQPQHF. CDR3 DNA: TGTGCCAGCAGCTTAGCGCCCGGGGATCAGCCCCAGCATTTT. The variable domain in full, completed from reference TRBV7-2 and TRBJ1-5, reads GAGVSQSPSNKVTEKGKDVELRCDPISGHTALYWYRQSLGQGLEFLIYFQGNSAPDKSGLPSDRFSAERTGGSVSTLTIQRTQQEDSAVYLCASSLAPGDQPQHFGDGTRLSIL.

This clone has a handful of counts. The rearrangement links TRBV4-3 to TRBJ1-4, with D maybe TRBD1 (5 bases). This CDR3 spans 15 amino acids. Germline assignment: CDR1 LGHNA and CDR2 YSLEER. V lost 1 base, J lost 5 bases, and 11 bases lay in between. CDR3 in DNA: TGCGCCAGCAGCCAAGGAACAGGCCAAAATGAAAAACTGTTTTTT. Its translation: CASSQGTGQNEKLFF.

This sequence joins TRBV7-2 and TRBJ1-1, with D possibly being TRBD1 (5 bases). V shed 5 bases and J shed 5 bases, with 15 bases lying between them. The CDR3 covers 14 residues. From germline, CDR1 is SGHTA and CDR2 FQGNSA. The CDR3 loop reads CASSPRDGKTEAFF. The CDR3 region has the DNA TGTGCCAGCAGCCCCCGGGACGGAAAGACTGAAGCTTTCTTT.

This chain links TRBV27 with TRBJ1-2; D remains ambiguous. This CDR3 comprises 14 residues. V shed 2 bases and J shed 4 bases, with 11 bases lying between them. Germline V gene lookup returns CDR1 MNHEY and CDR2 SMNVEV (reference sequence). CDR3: CASSLKPGFYGYTF. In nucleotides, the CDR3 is TGTGCCAGCAGTTTAAAACCTGGATTCTATGGCTACACCTTC.

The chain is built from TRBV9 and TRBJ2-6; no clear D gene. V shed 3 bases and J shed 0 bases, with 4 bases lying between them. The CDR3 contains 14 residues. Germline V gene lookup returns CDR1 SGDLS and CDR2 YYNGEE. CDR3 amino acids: CASSEGSGANVLTF. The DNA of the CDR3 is TGTGCCAGCAGCGAAGGCTCTGGGGCCAACGTCCTGACTTTC. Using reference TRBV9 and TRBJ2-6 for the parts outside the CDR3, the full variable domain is DSGVTQTPKHLITATGQRVTLRCSPRSGDLSVYWYQQSLDQGLQFLIQYYNGEERAKGNILERFSAQQFPDLHSELNLSSLELGDSALYFCASSEGSGANVLTFGAGSRLTVL.

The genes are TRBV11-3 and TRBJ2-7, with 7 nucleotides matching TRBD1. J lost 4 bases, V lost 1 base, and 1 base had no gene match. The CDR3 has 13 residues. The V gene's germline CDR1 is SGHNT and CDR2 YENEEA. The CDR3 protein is CASSLARGYEQYF. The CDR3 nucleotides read TGTGCCAGCAGCTTAGCCAGGGGGTACGAGCAGTACTTC. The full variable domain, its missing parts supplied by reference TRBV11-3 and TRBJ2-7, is EAGVVQSPRYKIIEKKQPVAFWCNPISGHNTLYWYLQNLGQGPELLIRYENEEAVDDSQLPKDRFSAERLKGVDSTLKIQPAELGDSAVYLCASSLARGYEQYFGPGTRLTVT.

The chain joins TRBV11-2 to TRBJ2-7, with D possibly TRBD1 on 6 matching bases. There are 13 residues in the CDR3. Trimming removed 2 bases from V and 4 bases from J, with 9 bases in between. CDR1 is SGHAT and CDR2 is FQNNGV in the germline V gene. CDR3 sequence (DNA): TGTGCCAGCAGCTTAAGGGGGTATTACGAGCAGTACTTC. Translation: CASSLRGYYEQYF.

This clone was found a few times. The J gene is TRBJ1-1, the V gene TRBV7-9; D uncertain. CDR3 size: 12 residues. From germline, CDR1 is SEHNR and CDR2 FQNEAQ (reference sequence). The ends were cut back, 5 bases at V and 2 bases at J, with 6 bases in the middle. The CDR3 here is CASSIHNTEAFF. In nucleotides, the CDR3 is TGTGCCAGCAGCATACATAACACTGAAGCTTTCTTT.

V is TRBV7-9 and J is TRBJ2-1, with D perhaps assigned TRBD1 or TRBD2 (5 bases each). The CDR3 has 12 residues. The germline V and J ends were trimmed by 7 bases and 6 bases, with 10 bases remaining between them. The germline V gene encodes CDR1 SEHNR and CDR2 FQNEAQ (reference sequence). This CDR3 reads CASIPGTNEQFF. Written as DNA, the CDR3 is TGTGCCAGCATACCCGGGACCAATGAGCAGTTCTTC.

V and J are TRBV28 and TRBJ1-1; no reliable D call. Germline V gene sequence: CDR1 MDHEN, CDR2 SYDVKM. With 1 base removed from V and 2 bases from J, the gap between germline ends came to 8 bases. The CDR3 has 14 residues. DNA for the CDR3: TGTGCCAGCAGTTTATTGGGCATTAACACTGAAGCTTTCTTT. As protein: CASSLLGINTEAFF.

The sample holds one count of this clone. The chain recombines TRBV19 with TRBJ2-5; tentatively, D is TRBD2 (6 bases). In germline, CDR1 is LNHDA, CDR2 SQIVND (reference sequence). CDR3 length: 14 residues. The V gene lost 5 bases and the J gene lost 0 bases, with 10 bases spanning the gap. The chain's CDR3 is CASSGGLYQETQYF. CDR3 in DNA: TGTGCCAGTAGTGGGGGGTTGTACCAAGAGACCCAGTACTTC.

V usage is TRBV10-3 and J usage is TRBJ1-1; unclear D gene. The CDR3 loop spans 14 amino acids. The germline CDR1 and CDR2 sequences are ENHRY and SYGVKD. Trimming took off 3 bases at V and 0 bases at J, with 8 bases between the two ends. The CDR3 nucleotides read TGTGCCATCAGTGACATAAACATGAACACTGAAGCTTTCTTT. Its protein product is CAISDINMNTEAFF.

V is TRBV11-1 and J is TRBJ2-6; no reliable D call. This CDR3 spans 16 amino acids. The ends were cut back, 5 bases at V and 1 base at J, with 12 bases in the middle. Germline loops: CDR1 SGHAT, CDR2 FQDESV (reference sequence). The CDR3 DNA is TGTGCCAGCAGCCCCCTCGCAGGATCTGGGGCCAACGTCCTGACTTTC. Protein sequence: CASSPLAGSGANVLTF.

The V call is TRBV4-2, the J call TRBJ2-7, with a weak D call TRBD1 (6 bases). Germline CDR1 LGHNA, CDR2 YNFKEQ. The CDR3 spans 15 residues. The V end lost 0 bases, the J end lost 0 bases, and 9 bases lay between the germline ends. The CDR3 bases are TGTGCCAGCAGCCAAGAAGCAGGGGTCTCCTACGAGCAGTACTTC. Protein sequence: CASSQEAGVSYEQYF.

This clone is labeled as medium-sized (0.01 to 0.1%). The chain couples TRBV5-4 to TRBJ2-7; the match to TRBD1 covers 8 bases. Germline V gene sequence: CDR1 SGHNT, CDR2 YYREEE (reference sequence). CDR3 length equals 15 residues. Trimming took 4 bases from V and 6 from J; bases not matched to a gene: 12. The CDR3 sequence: CASSPGQGSLLEQYF. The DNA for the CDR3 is TGTGCCAGCAGCCCCGGACAGGGAAGCCTGCTCGAGCAGTACTTC.

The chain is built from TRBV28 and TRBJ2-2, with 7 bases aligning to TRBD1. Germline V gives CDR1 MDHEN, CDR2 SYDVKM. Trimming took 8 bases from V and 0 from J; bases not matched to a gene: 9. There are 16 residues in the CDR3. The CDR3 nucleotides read TGTGCCAGCCGTACCCTGGGGACAGCGAACACCGGGGAGCTGTTTTTT. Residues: CASRTLGTANTGELFF.

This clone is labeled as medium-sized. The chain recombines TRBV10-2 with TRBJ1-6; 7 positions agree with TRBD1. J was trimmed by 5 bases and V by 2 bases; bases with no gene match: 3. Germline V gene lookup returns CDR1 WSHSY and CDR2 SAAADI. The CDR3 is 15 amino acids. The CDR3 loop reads CASSERTGDNSPLHF. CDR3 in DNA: TGCGCCAGCAGTGAGCGGACAGGAGATAATTCACCCCTCCACTTT.

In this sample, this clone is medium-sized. CDR3 nucleotides: TGTGCCAGCAGCCCAATCGACAGAGTCCGAGGCTACACCTTC. Translating it yields CASSPIDRVRGYTF. The chain has TRBV7-6 and TRBJ1-2, with D tentatively TRBD1 (5 bases). The CDR3 sequence is 14 residues long. Trimming left V 5 bases short and J 8 bases short, with 18 bases between. From germline, CDR1 is SGHVS and CDR2 FNYEAQ. The full variable domain, in which reference TRBV7-6 and TRBJ1-2 provide the parts outside the CDR3, is GAGVSQSPRYKVTKRGQDVALRCDPISGHVSLYWYRQALGQGPEFLTYFNYEAQQDKSGLPNDRFSAERPEGSISTLTIQRTEQRDSAMYRCASSPIDRVRGYTFGSGTRLTVV.

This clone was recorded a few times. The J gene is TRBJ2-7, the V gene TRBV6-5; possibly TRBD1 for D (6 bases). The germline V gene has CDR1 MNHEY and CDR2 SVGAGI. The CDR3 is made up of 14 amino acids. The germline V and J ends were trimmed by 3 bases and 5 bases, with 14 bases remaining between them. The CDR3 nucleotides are TGTGCCAGCAGTTATGAGAGGGGGTCCAACGAGCAGTACTTC. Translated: CASSYERGSNEQYF.

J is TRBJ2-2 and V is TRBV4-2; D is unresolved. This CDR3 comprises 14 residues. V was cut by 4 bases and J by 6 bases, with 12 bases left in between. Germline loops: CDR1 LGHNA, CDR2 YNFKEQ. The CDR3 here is CASSPPVVAGELFF. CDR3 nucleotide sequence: TGTGCCAGCAGCCCCCCAGTGGTAGCCGGGGAGCTGTTTTTT.

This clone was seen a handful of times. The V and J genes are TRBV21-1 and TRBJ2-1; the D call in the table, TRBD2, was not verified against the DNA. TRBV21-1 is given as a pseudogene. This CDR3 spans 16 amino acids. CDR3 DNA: TGTGCCAGCAGCAAAGGTGACGGGGGGACCTACAATGAGCAGTTCTTC. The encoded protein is CASSKGDGGTYNEQFF.

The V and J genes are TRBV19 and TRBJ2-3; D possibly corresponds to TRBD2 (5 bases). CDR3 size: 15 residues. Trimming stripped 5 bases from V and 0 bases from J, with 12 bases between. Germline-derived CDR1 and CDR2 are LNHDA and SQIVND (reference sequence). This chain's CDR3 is CASSAQRFSTDTQYF. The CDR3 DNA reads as TGTGCCAGTAGTGCTCAGCGGTTTAGCACAGATACGCAGTATTTT. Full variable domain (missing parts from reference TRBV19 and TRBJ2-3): DGGITQSPKYLFRKEGQNVTLSCEQNLNHDAMYWYRQDPGQGLRLIYYSQIVNDFQKGDIAEGYSVSREKKESFPLTVTSAQKNPTAFYLCASSAQRFSTDTQYFGPGTRLTVL.

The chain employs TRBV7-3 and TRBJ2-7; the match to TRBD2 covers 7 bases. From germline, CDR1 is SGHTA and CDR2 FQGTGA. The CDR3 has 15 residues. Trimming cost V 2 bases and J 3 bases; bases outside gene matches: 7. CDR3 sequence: CASSLERDVDYEQYF. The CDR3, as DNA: TGTGCCAGCAGCTTAGAGCGGGACGTTGACTACGAGCAGTACTTC. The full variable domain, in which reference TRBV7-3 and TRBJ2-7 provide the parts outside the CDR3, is GAGVSQTPSNKVTEKGKYVELRCDPISGHTALYWYRQSLGQGPEFLIYFQGTGAADDSGLPNDRFFAVRPEGSVSTLKIQRTERGDSAVYLCASSLERDVDYEQYFGPGTRLTVT.

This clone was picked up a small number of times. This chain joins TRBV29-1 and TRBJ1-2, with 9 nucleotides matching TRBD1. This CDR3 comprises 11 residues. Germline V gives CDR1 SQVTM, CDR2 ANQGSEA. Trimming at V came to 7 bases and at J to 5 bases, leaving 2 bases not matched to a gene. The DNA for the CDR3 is TGCAGCGCCGGGACAGGGTATGGCTACACCTTC. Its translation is CSAGTGYGYTF.

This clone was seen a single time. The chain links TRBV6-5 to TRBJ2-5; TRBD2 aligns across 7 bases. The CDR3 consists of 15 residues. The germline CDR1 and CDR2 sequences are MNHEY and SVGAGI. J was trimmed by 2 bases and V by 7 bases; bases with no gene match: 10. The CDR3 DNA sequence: TGTGCCAGCATCCCGCACGGGGGGACTCAAGAGACCCAGTACTTC. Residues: CASIPHGGTQETQYF.